A selection of T cell receptor beta chains follows, all from one sample in a study of control samples from healthy donors and cancer patients. Some clones are missing from TCRdb's copy, which holds only in-frame ones; the method was immunoSEQ multiplex PCR. The table shows some 71,000 clones, with about 89% occurring only once. Material for sequencing was PBMCs. The receptors originated from a woman in her fifties or sixties with head and neck cancer. Each CDR3 is given with its conserved first and last residue. D genes are given only for firm matches. A row's size may be missing; if present it is once, few, many or a size class.

v_call: TRBV6-5
j_call: TRBJ2-7
clone_size: .
d_call: .
cdr3_aa: CASTGIPYEQYF
cdr3_nt: TGTGCCAGCACGGGAATCCCCTACGAGCAGTACTTC

v_call: TRBV6-5
j_call: TRBJ1-5
clone_size: once
d_call: .
cdr3_aa: CASSYSNNQPQHF
cdr3_nt: TGTGCCAGCAGTTACTCTAATAATCAGCCCCAGCATTTT

v_call: TRBV30
j_call: TRBJ1-6
clone_size: .
d_call: TRBD1
cdr3_aa: CAWSDGQAPYNSPLHF
cdr3_nt: TGTGCCTGGAGTGACGGACAGGCGCCATATAATTCACCCCTCCACTTT

v_call: TRBV5-4
j_call: TRBJ1-4
clone_size: .
d_call: TRBD1
cdr3_aa: CASSPRTGGNEKLFF
cdr3_nt: TGTGCCAGCAGCCCGCGGACAGGGGGTAATGAAAAACTGTTTTTT

v_call: TRBV30
j_call: TRBJ2-7
clone_size: .
d_call: .
cdr3_aa: CAWSRTVTSSYEQYF
cdr3_nt: TGTGCCTGGAGCAGGACAGTAACAAGCTCCTACGAGCAGTACTTC

v_call: TRBV28
j_call: TRBJ1-1
clone_size: .
d_call: .
cdr3_aa: CAITVGGGTEAFF
cdr3_nt: TGTGCCATCACCGTAGGGGGAGGGACTGAAGCTTTCTTT

v_call: TRBV7-3
j_call: TRBJ2-6
clone_size: .
d_call: .
cdr3_aa: CASSPTSSGANVLTF
cdr3_nt: TGTGCCAGCAGCCCTACTTCTTCTGGGGCCAACGTCCTGACTTTC

v_call: TRBV19
j_call: TRBJ2-5
clone_size: .
d_call: TRBD1
cdr3_aa: CASSTTGSNQYF
cdr3_nt: TGTGCCAGTAGTACGACAGGGTCGAACCAGTACTTC

v_call: TRBV7-9
j_call: TRBJ2-5
clone_size: .
d_call: .
cdr3_aa: CASSVRNQETQYF
cdr3_nt: TGTGCCAGCAGCGTCAGGAACCAAGAGACCCAGTACTTC

v_call: TRBV7-9
j_call: TRBJ1-2
clone_size: .
d_call: .
cdr3_aa: CASSPGAYEAGYTF
cdr3_nt: TGTGCCAGCAGCCCGGGGGCCTATGAAGCTGGCTACACCTTC

v_call: TRBV6-1
j_call: TRBJ2-7
clone_size: .
d_call: TRBD2
cdr3_aa: CASSEGGLAGYEQYF
cdr3_nt: TGTGCCAGCAGTGAGGGTGGGCTAGCGGGGTACGAGCAGTACTTC

v_call: TRBV9
j_call: TRBJ2-1
clone_size: few
d_call: TRBD2
cdr3_aa: CASSVGVAGADNEQFF
cdr3_nt: TGTGCCAGCAGCGTCGGCGTAGCGGGGGCTGACAATGAGCAGTTCTTC

v_call: TRBV20-1
j_call: TRBJ2-1
clone_size: .
d_call: .
cdr3_aa: CSASRGNEQFF
cdr3_nt: TGCAGTGCCTCCCGCGGCAATGAGCAGTTCTTC

v_call: TRBV5-1
j_call: TRBJ2-1
clone_size: .
d_call: TRBD2
cdr3_aa: CASSLRGVTSGGTNEQFF
cdr3_nt: TGCGCCAGCAGCTTGAGAGGCGTAACTAGCGGGGGTACCAATGAGCAGTTCTTC

v_call: TRBV5-1
j_call: TRBJ2-1
clone_size: once
d_call: TRBD2
cdr3_aa: CASSFGREGNEQFF
cdr3_nt: TGCGCCAGCAGCTTCGGCAGGGAGGGTAATGAGCAGTTCTTC

v_call: TRBV7-9
j_call: TRBJ2-4
clone_size: .
d_call: TRBD2
cdr3_aa: CASSLGLETWRGAVNIQYF
cdr3_nt: TGTGCCAGCAGCTTAGGGCTGGAAACCTGGCGGGGGGCCGTAAACATTCAGTACTTC

v_call: TRBV7-7
j_call: TRBJ2-3
clone_size: .
d_call: .
cdr3_aa: CASSPQGLADDTQYF
cdr3_nt: TGTGCCAGCAGCCCTCAGGGGCTAGCGGACGATACGCAGTATTTT

v_call: TRBV28
j_call: TRBJ1-4
clone_size: .
d_call: .
cdr3_aa: CASSLLQDLPLGKLFF
cdr3_nt: TGTGCCAGCAGTTTATTGCAGGACCTACCCTTGGGAAAACTGTTTTTT